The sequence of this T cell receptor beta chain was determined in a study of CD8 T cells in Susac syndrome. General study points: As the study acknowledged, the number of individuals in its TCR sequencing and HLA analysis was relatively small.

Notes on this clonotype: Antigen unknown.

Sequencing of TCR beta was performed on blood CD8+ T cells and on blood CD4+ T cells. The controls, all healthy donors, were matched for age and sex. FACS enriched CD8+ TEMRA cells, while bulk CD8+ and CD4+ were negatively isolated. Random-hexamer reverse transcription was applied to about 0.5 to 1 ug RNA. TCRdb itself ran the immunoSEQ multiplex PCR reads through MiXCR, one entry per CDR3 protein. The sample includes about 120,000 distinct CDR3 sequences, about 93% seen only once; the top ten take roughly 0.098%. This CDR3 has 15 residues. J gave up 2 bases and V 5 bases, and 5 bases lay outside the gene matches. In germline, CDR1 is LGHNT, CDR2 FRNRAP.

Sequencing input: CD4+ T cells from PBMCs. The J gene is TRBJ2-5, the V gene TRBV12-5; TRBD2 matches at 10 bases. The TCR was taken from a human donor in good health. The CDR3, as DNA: TGTGCTAGTGGTAGCGGACTAGCGGAACAAGAGACCCAGTACTTC. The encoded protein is CASGSGLAEQETQYF.